Following are 5 T cell receptor beta chains from one sample sequenced in a study of beta chain features in type 1 diabetes. Study observations and caveats: In every one of the four CD4+ subsets, TCRB CDR3s were moderately but significantly shorter in Type 1 diabetes patients.

No antigen has been identified for these receptors. What was sequenced were expressed TCRB transcripts, since all of the isolated RNA had been reverse transcribed. TCRdb's copy holds only in-frame clones and misses some; the assay was immunoSEQ multiplex PCR. Among under 850,000 clones, roughly 12% were seen once, and the ten largest hold around 0.022%. The sample was naive CD4+ T cells from blood. The receptors originated from a man aged 18 to 35 with type 1 diabetes.

The rearrangement uses TRBV19 and TRBJ2-5, with D possibly matching TRBD1 (5 bases). CDR1 is LNHDA and CDR2 is SQIVND in the germline V gene (reference sequence). The CDR3 extends over 13 amino acids. V was pared by 3 bases and J by 5 bases, with 10 bases between. As DNA, the CDR3 is TGTGCCAGTAGTATTGGGGCAGTTGAGACCCAGTACTTC. It encodes CASSIGAVETQYF.

This clone appeared a few times. This sample includes further DNA sequences coding for the same CDR3. The rearrangement uses TRBV9 and TRBJ2-5; D possibly corresponds to TRBD2 (7 bases). V was trimmed by 2 bases and J by 5 bases, leaving 13 bases between them. CDR3 length: 14 amino acids. The germline V gene encodes CDR1 SGDLS and CDR2 YYNGEE. The CDR3 nucleotides are TGTGCCAGCAGCGTCGGGGGGCTCGGGGAGACCCAGTACTTC. It codes for CASSVGGLGETQYF.

This clone occurred a few times. V is TRBV27 and J is TRBJ1-5; D is ambiguous. The CDR3 runs 14 residues. Germline CDR1 MNHEY, CDR2 SMNVEV (reference sequence). Trimming cost V 2 bases and J 3 bases, with 8 bases left between them. The CDR3 loop reads CASSLEANNQPQHF. The CDR3 DNA reads TGTGCCAGCAGTTTAGAGGCAAACAATCAGCCCCAGCATTTT.

There are a few counts of this clone. The rearrangement joins TRBV7-8 to TRBJ1-6; unclear D gene. V was trimmed by 8 bases and J by 0 bases, leaving 14 bases between them. CDR1 and CDR2 from the germline V gene are SGHVS and FQNEAQ. The length of the CDR3 is 16 residues. The CDR3 sequence: CASCSSGSSYNSPLHF. Written as DNA, the CDR3 is TGTGCCAGCTGCAGCAGCGGGAGCTCCTATAATTCACCCCTCCACTTT.

The V call is TRBV6-5, the J call TRBJ2-6; D tentatively reads TRBD1 or TRBD2 (5 bases each). The CDR3 is 15 amino acids. Germline values: CDR1 MNHEY, CDR2 SVGAGI. With 7 bases removed from V and 4 bases from J, the gap between germline ends came to 14 bases. CDR3 in amino acids: CASTPSGTGANVLTF. The CDR3 DNA reads TGTGCCAGCACTCCGTCAGGGACGGGGGCCAACGTCCTGACTTTC.